The next 24 T cell receptor beta chains were all read from a single sample in a study of blood T cell repertoires in COVID-19. Using immunoSEQ multiplex PCR, the repertoire was profiled, and TCRdb retains in-frame clones only, with some absent. Here the sample spans roughly 38,000 clones, about nine tenths being singletons. Source material: peripheral blood. The receptors come from a man in his fifties with active COVID-19.

V is TRBV5-1 and J is TRBJ2-3, with D maybe TRBD2 (6 bases). Per germline, CDR1 SGHRS and CDR2 YFSETQ. CDR3 size: 15 residues. Trimming took off 4 bases at V and 5 bases at J, with 17 bases between the two ends. Here the CDR3 reads CASSQWDSEGDTQYF. The CDR3 region has the DNA TGCGCCAGCAGCCAGTGGGACTCAGAGGGAGATACGCAGTATTTT. The full variable domain, completed using reference TRBV5-1 and TRBJ2-3, is KAGVTQTPRYLIKTRGQQVTLSCSPISGHRSVSWYQQTPGQGLQFLFEYFSETQRNKGNFPGRFSGRQFSNSRSEMNVSTLELGDSALYLCASSQWDSEGDTQYFGPGTRLTVL.

Of note for this clone: At one of its ends the junction is not consistent with the germline gene, which may arise from a read error. The chain recombines TRBV7-7 with TRBJ2-5; D may be TRBD2 (6 bases). Germline loops: CDR1 SSHAT, CDR2 FNYEAQ (reference sequence). CDR3 length: 13 residues. For the CDR3, the DNA is TGTGCTAGCAGCCGGGACTGGGGGGAGACCCAGTACTTC. Protein product: CASSRDWGETQYF.

This sequence joins TRBV7-2 and TRBJ1-2, with 8 bases matching TRBD1. Per the germline V gene, CDR1 is SGHTA and CDR2 is FQGNSA. The CDR3 loop spans 14 amino acids. J lost 5 bases, V lost 5 bases, and 7 bases had no gene match. The DNA for the CDR3 is TGTGCCAGCAGCCCGGACAGGGCGGTTTATGGCTACACCTTC. This translates into CASSPDRAVYGYTF.

This clone was picked up one time. The V and J genes are TRBV12-5 and TRBJ1-3; D is perhaps TRBD1 (6 bases). The V gene's germline CDR1 is LGHNT and CDR2 FRNRAP. The CDR3 totals 16 residues. V lost 4 bases, J lost 4 bases, and 17 bases lay in between. The CDR3 loop is CASGSPSPDRGNTIYF. In nucleotides, the CDR3 is TGTGCTAGTGGTTCTCCCTCCCCGGACAGAGGAAACACCATATATTTT. The full variable domain, completed using reference TRBV12-5 and TRBJ1-3, is DARVTQTPRHKVTEMGQEVTMRCQPILGHNTVFWYRQTMMQGLELLAYFRNRAPLDDSGMPKDRFSAEMPDATLATLKIQPSEPRDSAVYFCASGSPSPDRGNTIYFGEGSWLTVV.

The V and J genes are TRBV5-1 and TRBJ2-1, with 7 nucleotides matching TRBD2. Per germline, CDR1 SGHRS and CDR2 YFSETQ. The CDR3 extends over 14 amino acids. V shed 2 bases and J 3 bases; nucleotides not matched to a gene: 2. CDR3 loop: CASSFGGGYNEQFF. CDR3 bases: TGCGCCAGCAGCTTCGGCGGGGGCTACAATGAGCAGTTCTTC.

The chain has TRBV9 and TRBJ2-1, with 7 bases that match TRBD1. The junction had 3 bases not matched to a gene; V was cut back by 3 bases and J by 3 bases. The CDR3 spans 14 residues. Germline V gene lookup returns CDR1 SGDLS and CDR2 YYNGEE. The CDR3 DNA reads TGTGCCAGCAGCGCCCGGGACAGCTACAATGAGCAGTTCTTC. It codes for CASSARDSYNEQFF.

The chain is built from TRBV10-2 and TRBJ1-4; 7 nucleotides match TRBD1. The CDR3 covers 14 residues. With V trimmed by 6 bases and J by 7 bases, 8 bases remained unmatched. The germline V gene has CDR1 WSHSY and CDR2 SAAADI. CDR3 loop: CASSKDRVGEKLFF. Here the CDR3 DNA reads TGCGCCAGCAGCAAAGACAGGGTGGGTGAAAAACTGTTTTTT.

Only a few counts were recorded for this clone. The genes are TRBV19 and TRBJ1-5, with D tentatively TRBD1 (5 bases). V lost 8 bases, J lost 7 bases, and 12 bases lay in between. Germline V gene data show CDR1 as LNHDA and CDR2 as SQIVND (reference sequence). This CDR3 is built from 12 residues. The CDR3 coding sequence is TGTGCCAGTGCAGGGTCTTGGCAGCCCCAGCATTTT. Translation gives CASAGSWQPQHF.

The chain joins TRBV5-1 to TRBJ2-2, with TRBD1 as a possible D gene (5 bases). CDR3 size: 16 residues. Trimming took 1 base from V and 4 from J, leaving 14 bases between them. Germline-derived CDR1 and CDR2 are SGHRS and YFSETQ. The CDR3 nucleotides read TGCGCCAGCAGCTTGAGGCTGGGGCCAAGCACCGGGGAGCTGTTTTTT. Amino acids: CASSLRLGPSTGELFF. The full variable domain, completed using reference TRBV5-1 and TRBJ2-2, is KAGVTQTPRYLIKTRGQQVTLSCSPISGHRSVSWYQQTPGQGLQFLFEYFSETQRNKGNFPGRFSGRQFSNSRSEMNVSTLELGDSALYLCASSLRLGPSTGELFFGEGSRLTVL.

CDR3 coding DNA: TGCGCCAGCAGTCCGACTGCAGATACGCAGTATTTT. Translation: CASSPTADTQYF. The genes are TRBV5-1 and TRBJ2-3; no clear D. V dropped 5 bases and J dropped 4 bases, with 8 bases sitting between them. CDR3 length equals 12 residues. CDR1 and CDR2 from the germline V gene are SGHRS and YFSETQ. Together with reference TRBV5-1 and TRBJ2-3, the CDR3 gives the full variable domain: KAGVTQTPRYLIKTRGQQVTLSCSPISGHRSVSWYQQTPGQGLQFLFEYFSETQRNKGNFPGRFSGRQFSNSRSEMNVSTLELGDSALYLCASSPTADTQYFGPGTRLTVL.

The rearrangement links TRBV27 to TRBJ1-2; a possible D gene is TRBD1 (5 bases). Trimming left V 2 bases short and J 4 bases short, with 8 bases between. CDR1 and CDR2 from the germline V gene are MNHEY and SMNVEV (reference sequence). This CDR3 is 13 amino acids long. CDR3 coding DNA: TGTGCCAGCAGTTTAACCAGGGCCTATGGCTACACCTTC. This sequence encodes CASSLTRAYGYTF.

V gene TRBV5-5 combines with J gene TRBJ2-1; perhaps TRBD1 as D (5 bases). CDR1 is SGHKS, CDR2 YYEKEE, per germline (reference sequence). This CDR3 has 15 residues. Between the trimmed V and J ends, which lost 4 bases and 8 bases, there was a span of 19 bases. Here the CDR3 DNA reads TGTGCCAGCAGCCAAGGGGTCCCGGCCTTATATGAGCAGTTCTTC. Protein: CASSQGVPALYEQFF.

V usage is TRBV4-2 and J usage is TRBJ2-1, with a possible D match to TRBD2 (6 bases). The V end lost 1 base, the J end lost 11 bases, and 9 bases lay between the germline ends. Looked up from germline, CDR1 is LGHNA and CDR2 is YNFKEQ. The CDR3 consists of 12 residues. The CDR3 DNA reads as TGTGCCAGCAGCCAAGTTGGGGGGAAGCAGTTCTTC. Protein: CASSQVGGKQFF.

This chain connects TRBV2 to TRBJ2-1, with 10 positions matching TRBD2. Per germline, CDR1 SNHLY and CDR2 FYNNEI. V lost 2 bases, J lost 6 bases, and 7 bases stayed unmatched. The CDR3 is made up of 16 amino acids. This chain's CDR3 is CASSESRLAGSNEQFF. CDR3 in DNA: TGTGCCAGCAGTGAAAGCCGACTAGCGGGTTCCAATGAGCAGTTCTTC.

The CDR3 DNA follows: TGTGCCAGCAGCCCCTACGTTTATAGCAATCAGCCCCAGCATTTT. Translation: CASSPYVYSNQPQHF. The gene calls are TRBV28 and TRBJ1-5; D unclear. This CDR3 comprises 15 residues. Germline CDR1 reads MDHEN; CDR2 reads SYDVKM. V lost 6 bases to trimming and J lost 0 bases, with 12 bases between them.

The J gene is TRBJ2-1, the V gene TRBV2; 7 nucleotides match TRBD2. The germline gives CDR1 SNHLY, CDR2 FYNNEI. V trimming: 4 bases; J trimming: 2 bases; junction bases outside the gene matches: 2. This CDR3 spans 14 amino acids. CDR3 nucleotide sequence: TGTGCCAGCAGTGGGCGGGGGACCTACAATGAGCAGTTCTTC. It translates to CASSGRGTYNEQFF. The full variable domain, its missing parts supplied by reference TRBV2 and TRBJ2-1, is EPEVTQTPSHQVTQMGQEVILRCVPISNHLYFYWYRQILGQKVEFLVSFYNNEISEKSEIFDDQFSVERPDGSNFTLKIRSTKLEDSAMYFCASSGRGTYNEQFFGPGTRLTVL.

The V gene is TRBV19, the J gene TRBJ1-2; the match to TRBD1 covers 10 bases. The CDR3 loop spans 14 amino acids. CDR1 and CDR2 (germline): LNHDA, SQIVND (reference sequence). V shed 6 bases, J shed 3 bases, and the junction held 4 bases outside the gene matches. CDR3 DNA: TGTGCCAGTAGAGACAGGGGGCGAGACTATGGCTACACCTTC. Protein sequence: CASRDRGRDYGYTF.

The chain is built from TRBV23-1 and TRBJ2-7; 8 bases are a match to TRBD1. TRBV23-1 falls under the ORF class, with uncertain function. The CDR3 loop spans 16 amino acids. J was trimmed by 5 bases and V by 0 bases; bases with no gene match: 9. CDR3 DNA sequence: TGCGCCAGCAGTCAATCCCCCGGACAGGGACGGAACGAGCAGTACTTC. Amino acid sequence: CASSQSPGQGRNEQYF.

This clone has just one count. The rearrangement joins TRBV9 to TRBJ2-3; D not certain. Trimming pared 0 bases from V and 4 bases from J, leaving 9 bases between. The CDR3 has 14 amino acids. Germline loops: CDR1 SGDLS, CDR2 YYNGEE. The CDR3 loop is CASSVGQSADTQYF. The CDR3 DNA reads TGTGCCAGCAGCGTAGGTCAGAGCGCAGATACGCAGTATTTT.

The chain combines TRBV7-2 with TRBJ1-1, with D uncertain. V was clipped by 1 base and J by 6 bases, with 15 bases between them. Looked up from germline, CDR1 is SGHTA and CDR2 is FQGNSA. The CDR3 has 15 amino acids. The CDR3 DNA reads as TGTGCCAGCAGCTTAGTGAGGGCCCCCGTTCCTGAAGCTTTCTTT. It specifies CASSLVRAPVPEAFF.

The gene calls are TRBV11-3 and TRBJ2-1, with 7 bases matching TRBD2. The CDR3 length is 17 residues. Germline CDR1 SGHNT, CDR2 YENEEA. With V trimmed by 1 base and J by 3 bases, 9 bases remained unmatched. CDR3 residues: CASSLVMGEGLYNEQFF. In DNA, the CDR3 is TGTGCCAGCAGCTTAGTAATGGGGGAGGGCCTCTACAATGAGCAGTTCTTC.

V is TRBV7-9 and J is TRBJ2-2, with TRBD1 identical over 9 bases. CDR3 length equals 14 residues. The V gene end was trimmed by 5 bases and the J gene end by 7 bases; junction bases not matched to a gene: 5. Germline V gene lookup returns CDR1 SEHNR and CDR2 FQNEAQ (reference sequence). CDR3 protein: CASSRGQGIGELFF. CDR3 DNA sequence: TGTGCCAGCAGCAGAGGACAGGGGATCGGGGAGCTGTTTTTT.

J is TRBJ1-1 and V is TRBV7-3, with D possibly matching TRBD1 (6 bases). V was shortened by 4 bases and J by 0 bases, with 12 bases between the two germline ends. The CDR3 length is 15 residues. The germline CDR1 and CDR2 sequences are SGHTA and FQGTGA. CDR3 loop: CASSSTGTMNTEAFF. The CDR3 DNA is TGTGCCAGCAGCTCTACCGGGACAATGAACACTGAAGCTTTCTTT.

The V call is TRBV5-5, the J call TRBJ2-5, with a possible D match to TRBD1 (5 bases). The CDR3 sequence is 14 residues long. The V and J ends lost 4 bases and 4 bases respectively, with 14 bases between them. CDR1 is SGHKS, CDR2 YYEKEE, per germline (reference sequence). For the CDR3, the DNA is TGTGCCAGCAGCAATGCAGGGTTTCGAGAGACCCAGTACTTC. This sequence encodes CASSNAGFRETQYF.